This is a list of T cell receptor beta chains from one sample in a study of blood T cell repertoires in COVID-19. Clones were read by immunoSEQ multiplex PCR, and TCRdb kept only the in-frame ones, dropping some. The table shows about 160,000 clones, with 86% occurring only once. Material: peripheral blood. Every receptor here comes from a woman aged 70 to 79 with acute or convalescent COVID-19. CDR3s include the opening cysteine and the closing phenylalanine or tryptophan. A D gene is named only where the DNA matches it firmly. Size values are once, few and many counts, or a class for expanded clones, and some rows have none.

>TRBJ2-5|NA|TRBV18|NA
TGTGCCAGCTCACCACCGAACAACGGACAGCAAGAGACCCAGTACTTC
CASSPPNNGQQETQYF
>TRBJ1-4|NA|TRBV11-2|NA
TGTGCCAGCAGCCCAAGGACAGCAGTTGCAACTAATGAAAAACTGTTTTTT
CASSPRTAVATNEKLFF
>TRBJ2-1|NA|TRBV7-3|TRBD2
TGTGCCAGCAGCTCCCGCACTAGCGGCTACAATGAGCAGTTCTTC
CASSSRTSGYNEQFF
>TRBJ1-6|NA|TRBV5-6|TRBD1
TGTGCCAGCAGCCCATCGGACAGGGAGAATTCACCCCTCCACTTT
CASSPSDRENSPLHF
>TRBJ2-1|NA|TRBV29-1|TRBD2
TGCAGCGTACGTAGCGGGGGGGGCCACAATGAGCAGTTCTTC
CSVRSGGGHNEQFF
>TRBJ2-7|few|TRBV10-1|TRBD2
TGCGCCAGCACCGATCCAGTTGGGACTAGATTTATCCACGAGCAGTACTTC
CASTDPVGTRFIHEQYF
>TRBJ2-7|NA|TRBV25-1|NA
TGTGCCAGCAGTGTTGGGACTTACTACGAGCAGTACTTC
CASSVGTYYEQYF
>TRBJ1-1|NA|TRBV2|TRBD1
TGTGCCAGCCAGGGGGGCACTGAAGCTTTCTTT
CASQGGTEAFF
>TRBJ2-1|NA|TRBV6-2/TRBV6-3|NA
TGTGCCAGCAGTTACTCGAGGAGTAATGAGCAGTTCTTC
CASSYSRSNEQFF
>TRBJ2-3|NA|TRBV5-1|TRBD1
TGCGCCAGCAGCAGGACAGGGGATACCACAGATACGCAGTATTTT
CASSRTGDTTDTQYF
>TRBJ2-7|NA|TRBV20-1|NA
TGCAGTGCCCGAAGGGGCTACGAGCAGTACTTC
CSARRGYEQYF
>TRBJ2-1|NA|TRBV11-2|TRBD2
TGTGCCAGCAGCTTAGGCGGACTAGCGGTGATCAATGAGCAGTTCTTC
CASSLGGLAVINEQFF
>TRBJ1-1|NA|TRBV19|NA
TGTGCCAGTAATACCTTTACCCTCCGAGGGGGTAATTTCGATAACACTGAAGCTTTCTTT
CASNTFTLRGGNFDNTEAFF
>TRBJ2-7|NA|TRBV27|NA
TGTGCCAGCAGTCCGACAGGTCTGGGGACCTACGAGCAGTACTTC
CASSPTGLGTYEQYF
>TRBJ1-4|NA|TRBV30|NA
TGTGCCTGGAGTGTGTCATCAACTAATGAAAAACTGTTTTTT
CAWSVSSTNEKLFF
>TRBJ1-1|NA|TRBV4-2|NA
TGTGCCAGCAGCCAAAGGGGCTTGACCACTGAAGCTTTCTTT
CASSQRGLTTEAFF
>TRBJ2-3|NA|TRBV10-2|TRBD2
TGCGCCAGCAGTCAGAGACTAGCGGGTACAACAGATACGCAGTATTTT
CASSQRLAGTTDTQYF
>TRBJ1-1|NA|TRBV2|TRBD1
TGTGCCAGTTCGACAGGGGGGAACACTGAAGCTTTCTTT
CASSTGGNTEAFF
>TRBJ1-6|NA|TRBV2|TRBD1
TGTGCCAGCACCCGACAGGGACTTTTCGGAGGCTCCTATAATTCACCCCTCCACTTT
CASTRQGLFGGSYNSPLHF
>TRBJ2-1|NA|TRBV30|TRBD1
TGTGCCTGGAGTGCAGGACAGGGGTTTAATGAGCAGTTCTTC
CAWSAGQGFNEQFF
>TRBJ2-6|NA|TRBV10-3|NA
TGTGCCATCAGTGAGTCGCGCTCTGGGGCCAACGTCCTGACTTTC
CAISESRSGANVLTF
>TRBJ1-1|NA|TRBV30|NA
TGTGCCTGGTCCTACAGGGTAACTGAAGCTTTCTTT
CAWSYRVTEAFF
>TRBJ2-7|NA|TRBV27|NA
TGTGCCAGCAGTTCCAAACAGGGCTACGAGCAGTACTTC
CASSSKQGYEQYF
>TRBJ2-3|NA|TRBV7-2|NA
TGTGCCAGCAGCTTAGTATGGGGGCCAGATACGCAGTATTTT
CASSLVWGPDTQYF
>TRBJ2-7|NA|TRBV6-2/TRBV6-3|NA
TGTGCCAGCAGTGGGGACAAATCCTACGAGCAGTACTTC
CASSGDKSYEQYF
>TRBJ2-3|NA|TRBV5-6|NA
TGTGCCAGCAGCCCCACAGGGGAAGCGGGAGTCACAGATACGCAGTATTTT
CASSPTGEAGVTDTQYF
>TRBJ2-7|NA|TRBV4-1|NA
TGCGCCAGCAGCCAAGATCCTTTCAGGGCCCTAAGCTCCTACGAGCAGTACTTC
CASSQDPFRALSSYEQYF
>TRBJ1-1|NA|TRBV9|NA
TGTGCCAGCAGCGTAGCCGGGAATTCCGCTGAAGCTTTCTTT
CASSVAGNSAEAFF
>TRBJ1-1|NA|TRBV10-3|TRBD1
TGTGCCATCATGACCGGGACAGGGGGCGTCACTGAAGCTTTCTTT
CAIMTGTGGVTEAFF
>TRBJ2-5|NA|TRBV2|TRBD1
TGTGCCAGCAGGGGTGGGACAGGGAAATTCGAGACCCAGTACTTC
CASRGGTGKFETQYF
>TRBJ2-1|NA|TRBV5-6|NA
TGTGCCAGCAGCTTGAGCGGAGTGTACTCCTACAATGAGCAGTTCTTC
CASSLSGVYSYNEQFF
>TRBJ1-1|NA|TRBV27|TRBD1
TGTGCCAGCAGTTTAGCGACAGGGTTACCTGAAGCTTTCTTT
CASSLATGLPEAFF
>TRBJ2-3|NA|TRBV6-2/TRBV6-3|NA
TGTGCCAGCAGTTACTCGTACACAGATACGCAGTATTTT
CASSYSYTDTQYF
>TRBJ1-1|NA|TRBV5-1|NA
TGCGCCAGCAGCAACGCGGGTAGTCGCACTGAAGCTTTCTTT
CASSNAGSRTEAFF
>TRBJ2-2|NA|TRBV4-2|TRBD2
TGTGCCAGCAGCCGAGCGGGAGCGAACACCGGGGAGCTGTTTTTT
CASSRAGANTGELFF
>TRBJ1-5|NA|TRBV19|NA
TGTGCCAGTAGCCCACAGGACCTAGTAAATCAGCCCCAGCATTTT
CASSPQDLVNQPQHF
>TRBJ1-1|once|TRBV9|TRBD1
TGTGCCAGCAGCGTAGGAGGCACAGGGGGCGCGGGGTTGAACACTGAAGCTTTCTTT
CASSVGGTGGAGLNTEAFF
>TRBJ2-3|once|TRBV14|NA
TGTGCCAGCAGCCGGGCCGAACAGGGTACGAGCACAGATACGCAGTATTTT
CASSRAEQGTSTDTQYF
>TRBJ2-4|few|TRBV5-6|TRBD2
TGTGCCAGCAGCTTGGATTCAAGCGGGAGGGTGGCCAAAAACATTCAGTACTTC
CASSLDSSGRVAKNIQYF
>TRBJ2-6|NA|TRBV6-5|NA
TGTGCCAGCAAGGGGCCTGGGGCCAACGTCCTGACTTTC
CASKGPGANVLTF
>TRBJ1-4|NA|TRBV18|TRBD1
TGTGCCAGCTCACCGCTAGGGACAGGGGGCACTAATGAAAAACTGTTTTTT
CASSPLGTGGTNEKLFF
>TRBJ2-7|few|TRBV2|NA
TGTGCCAGCAGGGCGTCGACAGGTCGAACCTACGAGCAGTACTTC
CASRASTGRTYEQYF
>TRBJ2-5|NA|TRBV20-1|NA
TGCAGTGCTGGGCCTGGAGAGACCCAGTACTTC
CSAGPGETQYF
>TRBJ2-5|NA|TRBV2|TRBD2
TGTGCCAGCCTAGCGGGAGGGGGGGGGACCCAGTACTTC
CASLAGGGGTQYF
>TRBJ2-3|NA|TRBV10-3|TRBD1
TGTGCCATCAGCCTGGGACAGGGTATCACAGATACGCAGTATTTT
CAISLGQGITDTQYF
>TRBJ2-5|NA|TRBV4-2|TRBD2
TGTGCCAGCAGCCCGTTACTAGCGGGAGGGCCTAGTGTCGAGAGAGAGACCCAGTACTTC
CASSPLLAGGPSVERETQYF
>TRBJ2-3|NA|TRBV9|TRBD2
TGTGCCAGCACCCTAGCGGCGAGCACAGATACGCAGTATTTT
CASTLAASTDTQYF
>TRBJ1-1|once|TRBV24-1|TRBD1
TGTGCCACCAGTGACTCGACAGGGGTGAACACTGAAGCTTTCTTT
CATSDSTGVNTEAFF
>TRBJ1-4|NA|TRBV5-1|NA
TGCGCCAGCAGCTTGTCGGGGGGGCCCGCCGAAAAACTGTTTTTT
CASSLSGGPAEKLFF
>TRBJ1-2|NA|TRBV4-1|NA
TGCGCCAGCAGCCTTGCCGGGACACAAGCCTCTAACTATGGCTACACCTTC
CASSLAGTQASNYGYTF
>TRBJ1-6|NA|TRBV5-5|NA
TGTGCCAGCAGCTTGTGGCAGGGAAATAATTCACCCCTCCACTTT
CASSLWQGNNSPLHF
>TRBJ1-1|NA|TRBV4-3|TRBD1
TGCGCCAGCAGCCAGGTGACAGGGGCGATGAACACTGAAGCTTTCTTT
CASSQVTGAMNTEAFF
>TRBJ1-6|NA|TRBV27|NA
TGTGCCAGCACCTCCGTGGCCCCCTCCTATAATTCACCCCTCCACTTT
CASTSVAPSYNSPLHF
>TRBJ1-1|NA|TRBV3-1/TRBV3-2|NA
TGTGCCAGCAGCCGACGACTGGTGTCGCAAGCTTTCTTT
CASSRRLVSQAFF